This T cell receptor beta chain was identified during a study of beta chain features in type 1 diabetes. The wider study: Examination covered over 85,000,000 sorted cells spanning all samples.

Since all of the isolated RNA was reverse transcribed, expressed TCRB transcripts were what got sequenced. The protocol was immunoSEQ multiplex PCR, while the TCRdb copy is restricted to in-frame clones and leaves out a portion. This table holds 400,000 to 600,000 clones, roughly 31% found once. Study-wide findings and caveats: In every one of the four CD4+ subsets, TCRB CDR3s were moderately but significantly shorter in Type 1 diabetes patients.

CDR3 size: 14 residues. Germline CDR1 and CDR2: SGHTA and FQGNSA. With 0 bases removed from V and 0 bases from J, the gap between germline ends came to 4 bases. About this clone: The antigen is unknown. This CDR3 is also generated by other DNA sequences in the sample.

The V gene is TRBV7-2, the J gene TRBJ2-3; D call uncertain. The receptor's source is a man aged 18 to 29 in good health. The sequenced sample was naive CD4+ T cells from blood. The CDR3 region has the DNA TGTGCCAGCAGCTTAGCCCGGAGCACAGATACGCAGTATTTT. Translating it yields CASSLARSTDTQYF.